These 18 T cell receptor beta chains originate from one sample sequenced in a study of long-term antiretroviral therapy in people with HIV. At the survey level, the v3.0 immunoSEQ assay was run. Clones were read by immunoSEQ multiplex PCR, and TCRdb kept only the in-frame ones, dropping some. The sample consists of some 29,000 clones, 75% to 90% of them appearing once. The sample here was unsorted PBMCs, taken 3.2 years before starting antiretroviral therapy. These receptors all stem from a man over 45 with HIV.

DNA of the CDR3: TGTGCCAGCAGCTTAGGCTTAAGTCGGGCCGGGGAGCTGTTTTTT. Translated, it gives CASSLGLSRAGELFF. The V call is TRBV11-2, the J call TRBJ2-2; D remains unclear. Germline-derived CDR1 and CDR2 are SGHAT and FQNNGV. The CDR3 is 15 residues long. The V and J ends lost 1 base and 6 bases respectively, with 12 bases between them. Drawing the rest from reference TRBV11-2 and TRBJ2-2, the complete variable domain is EAGVAQSPRYKIIEKRQSVAFWCNPISGHATLYWYQQILGQGPKLLIQFQNNGVVDDSQLPKDRFSAERLKGVDSTLKIQPAKLEDSAVYLCASSLGLSRAGELFFGEGSRLTVL.

Concerning this clone itself: Sequence at one end of the junction differs from germline and may be a read error. The V and J genes are TRBV10-3 and TRBJ2-3; either TRBD1 or TRBD2 may fit D (6 bases each). The V gene's germline CDR1 is ENHRY and CDR2 SYGVKD. The CDR3 runs 18 residues. DNA of the CDR3: TGTGCCACCAGTGATGATTCCGGGGGCGACAGGAAGACAGATACGCAGTATTTT. This encodes CATSDDSGGDRKTDTQYF.

The chain has TRBV27 and TRBJ2-1; D not certain. The CDR3 loop spans 14 amino acids. Germline V CDR1 and CDR2: MNHEY, SMNVEV (reference sequence). V lost 7 bases to trimming and J lost 0 bases, with 10 bases between them. The DNA of the CDR3 is TGTGCCAGCACCCCATGGAACTCCTACAATGAGCAGTTCTTC. Translation gives CASTPWNSYNEQFF.

V gene TRBV10-3 combines with J gene TRBJ2-1, with 10 bases lining up with TRBD1. J was trimmed by 0 bases and V by 7 bases; bases with no gene match: 12. This CDR3 region has 18 residues. The germline V gene encodes CDR1 ENHRY and CDR2 SYGVKD. The CDR3 DNA reads TGTGCCATCAACGGTGACAGGGGGCCGACCAACTCCTACAATGAGCAGTTCTTC. Its protein product is CAINGDRGPTNSYNEQFF.

This clone was observed a handful of times. V is TRBV5-1 and J is TRBJ2-5, with 11 positions matching TRBD1. Germline trimming cut 1 base from V and 5 bases from J; bases unmatched to any gene: 7. CDR3 length: 16 amino acids. Germline loops: CDR1 SGHRS, CDR2 YFSETQ. The CDR3 loop reads CASSLTGQGAMETQYF. In nucleotides, the CDR3 is TGCGCCAGCAGCTTGACCGGACAGGGGGCAATGGAGACCCAGTACTTC.

This rearrangement joins TRBV7-9 to TRBJ2-3; D is unresolved. Germline-derived CDR1 and CDR2 are SEHNR and FQNEAQ (reference sequence). Trimming left V 4 bases short and J 0 bases short, with 2 bases between. The CDR3 is 12 amino acids. The chain's CDR3 is CASSSSTDTQYF. The CDR3 DNA sequence: TGTGCCAGCAGCTCTAGCACAGATACGCAGTATTTT.

The chain links TRBV6-6 to TRBJ1-2; 11 bases agree with TRBD1. This CDR3 has 15 amino acids. Germline CDR1 and CDR2: MNHNY and SVGAGI (reference sequence). The junction had 6 bases not matched to a gene; V was cut back by 5 bases and J by 4 bases. The CDR3 loop is CASSTRTGGSYGYTF. The CDR3 coding sequence is TGTGCCAGCAGTACCCGGACAGGGGGCTCCTATGGCTACACCTTC.

This rearrangement joins TRBV29-1 to TRBJ2-5, with D possibly TRBD2 on 5 matching bases. The CDR3 is 13 residues long. Trimming removed 2 bases at V and 5 bases at J, with 12 bases between. Germline CDR1 is SQVTM and CDR2 is ANQGSEA. The CDR3 nucleotides are TGCAGCGTTGAACGGAACAGAGGGGAGACCCAGTACTTC. This gives the protein CSVERNRGETQYF.

The chain has TRBV4-2 and TRBJ2-1, with D tentatively TRBD1 (5 bases). The CDR3 consists of 13 residues. V gave up 0 bases and J gave up 9 bases, with 9 bases separating them. Germline V gene data show CDR1 as LGHNA and CDR2 as YNFKEQ. Here the CDR3 DNA reads TGTGCCAGCAGCCAAGATCCTACAGGTGAGCAGTTCTTC. Protein product: CASSQDPTGEQFF.

The V call is TRBV29-1, the J call TRBJ2-3; TRBD2 is a possible D gene (5 bases). The V end lost 2 bases, the J end lost 6 bases, and 12 bases lay between the germline ends. CDR1 is SQVTM and CDR2 is ANQGSEA in the germline V gene. CDR3 length: 13 amino acids. CDR3 sequence reads: CSVELRRMDTQYF. The CDR3 DNA sequence: TGCAGCGTTGAACTCCGGAGGATGGATACGCAGTATTTT.

The V gene is TRBV6-8, the J gene TRBJ2-7; the D gene is possibly TRBD2 (6 bases). The germline V gene encodes CDR1 MNHGY and CDR2 SAAAGT. The CDR3 is made up of 14 amino acids. V lost 5 bases to trimming and J lost 0 bases, with 11 bases between them. CDR3 DNA: TGTGCCAGCAGTCAAAGGCGGGACTCCTACGAGCAGTACTTC. As protein: CASSQRRDSYEQYF.

This clone was counted a single time. The chain carries TRBV12-5 and TRBJ2-7, with D unresolved. The V end was cut by 7 bases, the J end by 6 bases, with 13 bases between. The germline gives CDR1 LGHNT, CDR2 FRNRAP. This CDR3 comprises 12 residues. CDR3 bases: TGTGCTAGTGCTGAACCCCCGGGCGAGCAGTACTTC. It yields the protein CASAEPPGEQYF.

The V gene is TRBV18, the J gene TRBJ1-5; D possibly corresponds to TRBD1 (6 bases). The germline gives CDR1 KGHSH, CDR2 LQKENI. There are 14 residues in the CDR3. Trimming left V 3 bases short and J 4 bases short, with 10 bases between. The CDR3 region is CASSPGQNNQPQHF. CDR3 DNA sequence: TGTGCCAGCTCACCCGGACAGAATAATCAGCCCCAGCATTTT.

This clone was counted only a few times. The genes are TRBV6-6 and TRBJ1-2, with 10 positions matching TRBD1. Germline values: CDR1 MNHNY, CDR2 SVGAGI (reference sequence). The ends lost 5 bases at V and 8 bases at J; junction bases unmatched: 11. The CDR3 covers 15 residues. The DNA for the CDR3 is TGTGCCAGCAGTAGTCCCGGGACAGGGGACGGCGGCTACACCTTC. Protein: CASSSPGTGDGGYTF.

The chain uses TRBV11-1 and TRBJ2-7; 7 positions agree with TRBD1. The CDR3 is 17 residues long. Trimming removed 0 bases from V and 0 bases from J; junction bases left unmatched: 8. Germline V gives CDR1 SGHAT, CDR2 FQDESV (reference sequence). CDR3 coding DNA: TGTGCCAGCAGCTTAGCGAGGGACAGCGTCAACTCCTACGAGCAGTACTTC. Its translation is CASSLARDSVNSYEQYF.

The chain carries TRBV15 and TRBJ2-7, with no clear D. From germline, CDR1 is LNHNV and CDR2 YYDKDF (reference sequence). The CDR3 is 14 residues long. Trimming removed 1 base from V and 7 bases from J, with 14 bases in between. The CDR3 protein is CATSRGADWGEQYF. The CDR3 DNA sequence: TGTGCCACCAGCAGAGGGGCTGACTGGGGTGAGCAGTACTTC.

The chain links TRBV2 to TRBJ2-3; 16 positions agree with TRBD2. The CDR3 covers 17 residues. Germline loops: CDR1 SNHLY, CDR2 FYNNEI. Trimming removed 5 bases from V and 4 bases from J; junction bases left unmatched: 6. The CDR3 DNA reads as TGTGCCAGCAGTACCGGGACTAGCGGGGGGGCCCCAGATACGCAGTATTTT. It is translated as CASSTGTSGGAPDTQYF.

CDR3 nucleotides: TGCGCCAGCAGCCAAGATCGATTCGTGAACACTGAAGCTTTCTTT. Translated: CASSQDRFVNTEAFF. The rearrangement uses TRBV4-3 and TRBJ1-1; D call uncertain. Per germline, CDR1 LGHNA and CDR2 YSLEER. This CDR3 contains 15 residues. Trimming took off 0 bases at V and 0 bases at J, with 8 bases between the two ends.